A single sample gave rise to the 9 T cell receptor beta chains below, sequenced in a study of response to subunit inactivated influenza vaccine. Each CDR3 protein is one row after TCRdb ran MiXCR on the RT-PCR reads. The sample lists 860,000 or so distinct CDR3 sequences; about 20% were seen once. Source: PBMCs from blood, taken less than 6 days after vaccination. The receptor set was obtained from a man between 45 and 60 years old who received an inactivated influenza vaccine.

The genes are TRBV10-3 and TRBJ2-1; TRBD1 matches at 8 bases. J gave up 8 bases and V 8 bases, and 11 bases lay outside the gene matches. Per the germline V gene, CDR1 is ENHRY and CDR2 is SYGVKD. This CDR3 is built from 14 residues. The CDR3 reads CAIQVGQVGDEQFF. CDR3 bases: TGTGCCATCCAAGTGGGACAGGTAGGCGATGAGCAGTTCTTC.

Here the CDR3 reads CASSSGGGGTPKETQYF. CDR3 sequence (DNA): TGTGCCAGCAGCAGTGGTGGGGGGGGGACCCCCAAAGAGACCCAGTACTTC. The chain is built from TRBV12-3 or TRBV12-4 and TRBJ2-5; 7 positions agree with TRBD2. V dropped 6 bases and J dropped 3; count of bases not matched to a gene: 16. This CDR3 is built from 17 residues.

V gene TRBV7-2 combines with J gene TRBJ2-3; 14 positions match TRBD2. V trimming: 6 bases; J trimming: 6 bases; junction bases outside the gene matches: 8. CDR3 length equals 16 residues. Germline-derived CDR1 and CDR2 are SGHTA and FQGNSA. CDR3 DNA: TGTGCCAGCAGACCGGGACTAGCGGGGGCCGGTGATACGCAGTATTTT. Translated, it gives CASRPGLAGAGDTQYF. The complete variable domain, with remaining parts taken from reference TRBV7-2 and TRBJ2-3, reads GAGVSQSPSNKVTEKGKDVELRCDPISGHTALYWYRQSLGQGLEFLIYFQGNSAPDKSGLPSDRFSAERTGGSVSTLTIQRTQQEDSAVYLCASRPGLAGAGDTQYFGPGTRLTVL.

This clonotype was found a few times. The chain links TRBV4-1 to TRBJ1-2, with 8 bases fitting TRBD1. The J segment lost 3 bases and the V segment lost 0 bases, leaving 0 bases of the junction unmatched. The CDR3 extends over 14 amino acids. CDR1 is MGHRA, CDR2 YSYEKL, per germline. The CDR3 sequence: CASSQEDRDYGYTF. DNA for the CDR3: TGCGCCAGCAGCCAAGAGGACAGGGACTATGGCTACACCTTC.

This clonotype has more than one count but fewer than ten. The chain combines TRBV5-1 with TRBJ2-3, with 7 nucleotides matching TRBD1. V trimming: 6 bases; J trimming: 4 bases; junction bases outside the gene matches: 8. Germline values: CDR1 SGHRS, CDR2 YFSETQ. The CDR3 contains 14 residues. CDR3 nucleotides: TGCGCCAGCAACCGACAGGGTATCCCAGATACGCAGTATTTT. Translated: CASNRQGIPDTQYF.

The sample holds a few counts of this clonotype. The chain combines TRBV7-2 with TRBJ2-3, with a weak D call TRBD2 (6 bases). The CDR3 sequence is 15 residues long. The germline V gene has CDR1 SGHTA and CDR2 FQGNSA. V dropped 6 bases and J dropped 1 base, with 14 bases sitting between them. The CDR3 sequence: CASSYRRVGTDTQYF. DNA of the CDR3: TGTGCCAGCAGTTATCGGAGGGTGGGCACAGATACGCAGTATTTT.

The V and J genes are TRBV4-2 and TRBJ2-5, with D possibly being TRBD2 (6 bases). Between the trimmed V and J ends, which lost 4 bases and 4 bases, there was a span of 25 bases. CDR1 and CDR2 from the germline V gene are LGHNA and YNFKEQ. The CDR3 length is 18 residues. The CDR3 nucleotides are TGTGCCAGCAGCCTACCTAACGGGCGGGAAAGAGGGCGAGAGACCCAGTACTTC. Translated: CASSLPNGRERGRETQYF.

This rearrangement joins TRBV7-2 to TRBJ2-5, with 8 positions matching TRBD1. Losses at the gene ends were 6 bases for V and 5 bases for J; bases not matched to a gene: 11. CDR3 length equals 15 residues. CDR1 and CDR2 (germline): SGHTA, FQGNSA. Written as DNA, the CDR3 is TGTGCCAGCAGAGACCGAGACAGGGGTGGCGAGACCCAGTACTTC. Protein product: CASRDRDRGGETQYF.

This clonotype was counted between two and nine times. The chain links TRBV7-8 to TRBJ2-7, with D maybe TRBD1 (7 bases). Per the germline V gene, CDR1 is SGHVS and CDR2 is FQNEAQ. The CDR3 length is 14 residues. V was pared by 5 bases and J by 7 bases, with 18 bases between. This CDR3 is CASSLSGGPEEQYF. CDR3 sequence (DNA): TGTGCCAGCAGCCTATCAGGGGGGCCGGAGGAGCAGTACTTC.